This T cell receptor beta chain was sequenced during a study of T cells in Graves' hyperthyroidism and ophthalmopathy. Overall study findings and caveats: Ophthalmopathy stood apart from stable hyperthyroidism in a 13 V-J model. Most expanded thyroid clonotypes above 0.001 recurred in blood.

It was RNA transcripts that yielded the amplified TCR beta CDR3 regions. First-round RT-PCR with HTBI primers amplified the TCR CDR3 region. Using its own MiXCR run on the multiplex PCR reads, TCRdb lists one record per CDR3 protein. Among hundreds of thousands of distinct CDR3 sequences listed, 45% were seen once. Diagnosis rested on symptoms, serum thyroxine and TRAb, thyroid ultrasound, and orbital computed tomography. In the case of this clonotype: Antigen unknown.

The CDR3 contains 14 residues. With 8 bases removed from V and 1 base from J, the gap between germline ends came to 11 bases. Germline V gene lookup returns CDR1 SNHLY and CDR2 FYNNEI. The V call is TRBV2, the J call TRBJ2-2, with D tentatively TRBD1 (6 bases). The TCR comes from an adult man with Graves' disease, either hyperthyroidism or ophthalmopathy (not recorded which). The specimen sequenced was peripheral blood or thyroid tissue (not recorded which). CDR3 nucleotide sequence: TGTGCCAGCCGGGACATGGGGAACACCGGGGAGCTGTTTTTT. It translates to CASRDMGNTGELFF.